This T cell receptor (beta chain) appears in the sequencing data of a study of T cells in Graves' hyperthyroidism and ophthalmopathy. Study-level background: Peripheral blood samples were taken at initial diagnosis, prior to any treatment.

This clonotype has ten or more counts. The antigen remains unidentified. General study points: Most thyroid clonotypes with frequency above 0.001 were detected in blood.

V was trimmed by 3 bases and J by 9 bases, leaving 12 bases between them. CDR1 is SGDLS and CDR2 is YYNGEE in the germline V gene. The CDR3 extends over 12 amino acids. The investigators amplified TCR beta CDR3 regions from RNA transcripts. An initial round of RT-PCR targeting the TCR CDR3 relied on the HTBI primer set. One entry per CDR3 protein, called by TCRdb with MiXCR from the multiplex PCR reads. The table includes about 360,000 distinct CDR3 sequences, about 20% detected once. Specimen: blood. The receptor was derived from a woman under 30 with Graves' hyperthyroidism. This sequence joins TRBV9 and TRBJ1-1; D is ambiguous. Here the CDR3 reads CASSALGRQAFF. The CDR3, as DNA: TGTGCCAGCAGCGCCCTCGGGCGTCAAGCTTTCTTT.